This is a list of T cell receptor beta chains from one sample in a study of blood T cell repertoires in COVID-19. Clones were sequenced by immunoSEQ multiplex PCR, and TCRdb holds only the in-frame ones, with some missing. The sample contains approximately 75,000 clones, 88% of which appear only once. The specimen sequenced was peripheral blood. These receptors were collected from a man aged 50-59 years with acute or convalescent COVID-19. The CDR3 runs from the conserved cysteine through the conserved F or W. D genes are given only for firm matches. Rows may omit the clone size; those that give it use once, few, many or a size class.

TRBJ2-3,TRBV5-8,NA,NA,CASSPRTGTDTQYF,TGTGCCAGCAGCCCGCGGACAGGCACAGATACGCAGTATTTT
TRBJ1-3,TRBV19,NA,NA,CASSLGSSSGNTIYF,TGTGCCAGTAGTCTGGGCTCAAGCTCTGGAAACACCATATATTTT
TRBJ2-3,TRBV6-5,NA,TRBD2,CASSSLSGGATDTQYF,TGTGCCAGCAGTTCCTTGAGCGGGGGGGCCACAGATACGCAGTATTTT
TRBJ2-5,TRBV19,NA,TRBD1,CASSPGQGVETQYF,TGTGCCAGTAGTCCAGGACAGGGAGTAGAGACCCAGTACTTC
TRBJ2-1,TRBV9,NA,TRBD2,CASSVVFSGDYNEQFF,TGTGCCAGCAGCGTAGTTTTTAGCGGGGATTACAATGAGCAGTTCTTC
TRBJ2-5,TRBV27,NA,NA,CASGRMGQTQYF,TGTGCCAGCGGAAGAATGGGGCAGACCCAGTACTTC
TRBJ1-2,TRBV11-2,NA,NA,CASSLGKTNYGYTF,TGTGCCAGCAGCTTAGGTAAAACTAACTATGGCTACACCTTC
TRBJ2-2,TRBV10-2,once,NA,CASYGTGELFF,TGCGCCAGCTACGGGACAGGGGAGCTGTTTTTT
TRBJ2-7,TRBV7-2,NA,TRBD1,CASSLSGTGVHEQYF,TGTGCCAGCAGCCTATCCGGGACAGGGGTCCACGAGCAGTACTTC
TRBJ2-5,TRBV5-1,once,TRBD1,CASSAGQGNQETQYF,TGCGCCAGCAGCGCGGGACAGGGGAATCAAGAGACCCAGTACTTC
TRBJ1-1,TRBV6-1,NA,NA,CASSSITEAFF,TGTGCCAGCAGCAGTATCACTGAAGCTTTCTTT
TRBJ1-5,TRBV6-1,few,NA,CASSEIYSNQPQHF,TGTGCCAGCAGTGAAATTTATAGCAATCAGCCCCAGCATTTT
TRBJ1-2,TRBV12-3/TRBV12-4,NA,TRBD1,CASSTGTVYGYTF,TGTGCCAGCAGCACCGGGACAGTCTATGGCTACACCTTC
TRBJ2-7,TRBV27,NA,NA,CASSLLHSDSAYEQYF,TGTGCCAGCAGTCTACTGCACTCCGACAGCGCCTACGAGCAGTACTTC
TRBJ2-7,TRBV11-1,few,NA,CASSHKPGLGKYEQYF,TGTGCCAGCAGCCACAAGCCGGGACTGGGAAAATACGAGCAGTACTTC
TRBJ2-7,TRBV19,NA,TRBD1,CASSPRTGGYEQYF,TGTGCCAGTAGTCCCAGGACAGGCGGCTACGAGCAGTACTTC
TRBJ1-2,TRBV7-9,few,NA,CASSLDDRNYGYTF,TGTGCCAGCAGCTTAGACGACAGAAACTATGGCTACACCTTC
TRBJ2-1,TRBV7-8,NA,NA,CASSLVGQSNEQFF,TGTGCCAGCAGCTTAGTTGGCCAGTCCAATGAGCAGTTCTTC
TRBJ2-4,TRBV7-2,NA,NA,CASSSRGYGIQYF,TGTGCCAGCAGCTCTAGGGGATATGGCATTCAGTACTTC
TRBJ2-7,TRBV7-9,NA,TRBD2,CASSLQASGGLSEQYF,TGTGCCAGCAGCTTACAGGCTAGCGGGGGCCTTAGCGAGCAGTACTTC
TRBJ2-5,TRBV5-1,NA,TRBD2,CASSLDASGGAGETQYF,TGCGCCAGCAGCTTGGATGCTAGCGGGGGGGCCGGAGAGACCCAGTACTTC
TRBJ1-6,TRBV6-5,once,NA,CAGGGSNSPLHF,TGTGCGGGAGGGGGGTCCAATTCACCCCTCCACTTT
TRBJ1-2,TRBV6-1,NA,NA,CASSEAGQGYGYTF,TGTGCCAGCAGTGAAGCTGGTCAGGGCTATGGCTACACCTTC
TRBJ2-1,TRBV5-1,few,NA,CASSLGQYNEQFF,TGCGCCAGCAGCTTGGGACAGTACAATGAGCAGTTCTTC
TRBJ2-3,TRBV18,NA,TRBD2,CASSPQGLATDTQYF,TGTGCCAGCTCACCACAGGGACTAGCGACAGATACGCAGTATTTT